This TCR beta chain was found in a study of radiotherapy plus CTLA-4 blockade in lung cancer. Study-level findings and limits: Subsequent to radiotherapy plus ipilimumab, tumor-derived TCR clones underwent expansion in blood.

Clones were read by immunoSEQ multiplex PCR, and TCRdb kept only the in-frame ones, dropping some. In the table there are about 98,000 clones, roughly four fifths of which are singletons. Comments on this clone: Its antigen is unknown.

The sample was peripheral blood, taken from a patient treated with radiotherapy plus ipilimumab. This TCR came from a human donor with non-small cell lung cancer who had a partial response to radiotherapy plus ipilimumab.

CDR3 coding DNA: TGTGCCAGCAGCTTGGCGGGGGGGTTCAATCAGCCCCAGCATTTT. Translated: CASSLAGGFNQPQHF. The chain employs TRBV5-8 and TRBJ1-5, with D possibly matching TRBD1 (5 bases). The V and J ends lost 0 bases and 3 bases respectively, with 10 bases between them. There are 15 residues in the CDR3. From germline, CDR1 is SGHTS and CDR2 YDEGEE.